The 21 T cell receptor beta chains in this list originate from one sample, sequenced in a study of identical twins. TCRdb redid the calling of the 5' RACE reads with MiXCR, one entry per CDR3 protein. The repertoire holds 250,000 to 350,000 distinct CDR3 sequences, with under 9% as singletons. These data were likewise used in another study, on yellow fever vaccine responses in identical twins.

The material sequenced was memory (CD45RO+) T cells sorted from blood. These TCRs come from a woman under 30 in good health.

This clonotype was detected a few times. DNA of the CDR3: TGCGCCAGCAGCCTCACCTTAGAGGGGCGACCGGGACAACTAAACTACGAGCAGTACTTC. Its translation: CASSLTLEGRPGQLNYEQYF. The J gene is TRBJ2-7, the V gene TRBV4-1; D possibly corresponds to TRBD1 (6 bases). CDR3 size: 20 residues. Trimming left V 4 bases short and J 3 bases short, with 31 bases between. Germline assignment: CDR1 MGHRA and CDR2 YSYEKL.

J is TRBJ2-1 and V is TRBV21-1; the D call of TRBD1 is as the table states it, not checked on the DNA. TRBV21-1 is a pseudogene. This CDR3 spans 15 amino acids. CDR3 in DNA: TGTGCCAGCAGCAAAGTAGGCGGGCGCTGCAATGAGCAGTTCTTC. It encodes CASSKVGGRCNEQFF.

This clonotype was detected a few times. V is TRBV18 and J is TRBJ2-1, with 12 positions matching TRBD2. This CDR3 comprises 15 residues. J was trimmed by 4 bases and V by 6 bases; bases with no gene match: 4. In germline, CDR1 is KGHSH, CDR2 LQKENI. The CDR3 nucleotides read TGTGCCAGCTCGATGACTAGCGGGGGTTACAATGAGCAGTTCTTC. It specifies CASSMTSGGYNEQFF.

The chain joins TRBV28 to TRBJ1-5; D unresolved. Trimming stripped 6 bases from V and 3 bases from J, with 15 bases between. The CDR3 spans 15 residues. Germline CDR1 and CDR2: MDHEN and SYDVKM. DNA for the CDR3: TGTGCCAGCAGCAAACCTGCGGGTTCCAATCAGCCCCAGCATTTT. Amino acid sequence: CASSKPAGSNQPQHF.

There are many counts of this clonotype. The gene calls are TRBV28 and TRBJ2-1; 8 bases agree with TRBD1. This CDR3 contains 19 residues. CDR1 and CDR2 (germline): MDHEN, SYDVKM. The J segment lost 0 bases and the V segment lost 1 base, leaving 11 bases of the junction unmatched. The CDR3 DNA sequence: TGTGCCAGCAGTTTATTCGGGGCGAACAGGGGGAGCTCCTACAATGAGCAGTTCTTC. Translated: CASSLFGANRGSSYNEQFF. Complete variable domain (other parts from reference TRBV28 and TRBJ2-1): DVKVTQSSRYLVKRTGEKVFLECVQDMDHENMFWYRQDPGLGLRLIYFSYDVKMKEKGDIPEGYSVSREKKERFSLILESASTNQTSMYLCASSLFGANRGSSYNEQFFGPGTRLTVL.

The chain is built from TRBV3-1 and TRBJ1-1; 9 nucleotides align to TRBD1. There are 14 residues in the CDR3. Germline CDR1 and CDR2: LGHDT and YNNKEL (reference sequence). The ends lost 3 bases at V and 1 base at J; junction bases unmatched: 0. In nucleotides, the CDR3 is TGTGCCAGCAGCCAGACAGGGGGGAACACTGAAGCTTTCTTT. This translates into CASSQTGGNTEAFF.

The table lists this clonotype with a few counts. One end of the junction does not line up with germline, which may come from a read error. In DNA form, the CDR3 reads TGTGCCAGCCACAGGGAAGGTTTTAGCTATCAGCCCCAGCATTTT. Protein sequence: CASHREGFSYQPQHF. The V and J genes are TRBV28 and TRBJ1-5; a weak D match, TRBD1 (6 bases). Germline V gene lookup returns CDR1 MDHEN and CDR2 SYDVKM. The CDR3 is made up of 15 amino acids.

This clonotype was seen many times. The DNA of the CDR3 is TGCGCCAGCAGTGATCGCGGGGGAGGGTTCCGAGACGAGCAGTACTTC. It translates to CASSDRGGGFRDEQYF. The gene calls are TRBV10-2 and TRBJ2-7, with 7 positions matching TRBD2. The CDR3 is 16 residues long. Germline-derived CDR1 and CDR2 are WSHSY and SAAADI. Germline trimming cut 3 bases from V and 5 bases from J; bases unmatched to any gene: 13.

The V call is TRBV11-3, the J call TRBJ2-1; no clear D gene. CDR1 SGHNT and CDR2 YENEEA come from the germline V gene. CDR3 length: 15 amino acids. Trimming left V 4 bases short and J 7 bases short, with 17 bases between. CDR3 DNA: TGTGCCAGCAGCTGGGCAGAGGTCTTGGGGAATGAGCAGTTCTTC. Amino acid sequence: CASSWAEVLGNEQFF.

In its sample, this clonotype was seen a few times. V usage is TRBV12-3 or TRBV12-4 and J usage is TRBJ2-3; the D gene is possibly TRBD2 (5 bases). The CDR3 has 15 residues. Trimming removed 1 base at V and 3 bases at J, with 11 bases between. In DNA form, the CDR3 reads TGTGCCAGCAGTTTAGGGCTTCGAGGGACAGATACGCAGTATTTT. The encoded protein is CASSLGLRGTDTQYF.

This clonotype was picked up many times. The chain links TRBV20-1 to TRBJ1-6; D perhaps matches TRBD1 (5 bases). The CDR3 is made up of 12 amino acids. Trimming stripped 6 bases from V and 10 bases from J, with 13 bases between. The germline CDR1 and CDR2 sequences are DFQATT and SNEGSKA (reference sequence). The CDR3 loop reads CSAIRGDSPLHF. The CDR3 DNA is TGCAGTGCGATCCGAGGGGACTCACCCCTCCACTTT.

This clonotype appeared a few times. V usage is TRBV12-3 or TRBV12-4 and J usage is TRBJ1-1; unclear D gene. The CDR3 runs to 14 residues. The germline V and J ends were trimmed by 6 bases and 0 bases, with 11 bases remaining between them. The CDR3 loop reads CASSRLAMNTEAFF. In DNA, the CDR3 is TGTGCCAGCAGCCGGTTGGCCATGAACACTGAAGCTTTCTTT.

The rearrangement uses TRBV6-1 and TRBJ2-6; a possible D gene is TRBD1 (6 bases). The CDR3 spans 15 residues. V was clipped by 6 bases and J by 6 bases, with 15 bases between them. The germline V gene encodes CDR1 MNHNS and CDR2 SASEGT. The chain's CDR3 is CASRDQGKAANVLTF. The CDR3 DNA reads as TGTGCCAGCAGGGATCAGGGGAAAGCGGCCAACGTCCTGACTTTC.

This clonotype has at least ten counts. The chain uses TRBV12-3 or TRBV12-4 and TRBJ1-6, with 7 bases matching TRBD1. There are 14 residues in the CDR3. Losses at the gene ends were 5 bases for V and 9 bases for J; bases not matched to a gene: 7. The CDR3 region is CASSLQGGASPLHF. The CDR3 bases are TGTGCCAGCAGTCTCCAGGGGGGAGCTTCACCCCTCCACTTT.

The rearrangement joins TRBV24-1 to TRBJ2-2, with 9 bases aligning to TRBD2. Per germline, CDR1 KGHDR and CDR2 SFDVKD. V was clipped by 1 base and J by 2 bases; unmatched bases: 4. CDR3 length equals 17 residues. CDR3 residues: CATSDLVTSGNTGELFF. In DNA form, the CDR3 reads TGTGCCACCAGTGATTTAGTGACTAGCGGAAACACCGGGGAGCTGTTTTTT.

This clonotype has just a few counts. The chain recombines TRBV5-1 with TRBJ2-7; 10 nucleotides agree with TRBD1. With V trimmed by 4 bases and J by 5 bases, 9 bases remained unmatched. Germline V gene sequence: CDR1 SGHRS, CDR2 YFSETQ. This CDR3 contains 15 residues. CDR3 protein: CASSQMGDRGHEQYF. CDR3 nucleotide sequence: TGCGCCAGCAGCCAGATGGGGGACAGGGGTCACGAGCAGTACTTC.

This chain connects TRBV20-1 to TRBJ1-1; D ambiguous. CDR1 and CDR2 (germline): DFQATT, SNEGSKA (reference sequence). Trimming stripped 7 bases from V and 3 bases from J, with 12 bases between. The CDR3 is made up of 12 amino acids. CDR3 nucleotide sequence: TGCAGTGGACGGCGGGCGGACACTGAAGCTTTCTTT. As protein: CSGRRADTEAFF.

There are many counts of this clonotype. The chain links TRBV6-6 to TRBJ2-3; D perhaps matches TRBD2 (5 bases). Germline CDR1 reads MNHNY; CDR2 reads SVGAGI (reference sequence). The CDR3 has 12 amino acids. The V and J ends lost 5 bases and 6 bases respectively, with 9 bases between them. The CDR3 region is CASSAPGDTQYF. For the CDR3, the DNA is TGTGCCAGCAGTGCACCGGGGGATACGCAGTATTTT.

This chain links TRBV20-1 with TRBJ1-2; D remains unclear. CDR3 length: 16 residues. V lost 3 bases and J lost 1, with 18 bases in between. Germline V gene lookup returns CDR1 DFQATT and CDR2 SNEGSKA (reference sequence). CDR3 DNA: TGCAGTGCTAGTTACCCCGAGACCGGAGATAACTATGGCTACACCTTC. It encodes CSASYPETGDNYGYTF.

This clonotype was seen many times. The chain has TRBV5-1 and TRBJ2-1, with 9 nucleotides matching TRBD2. Germline V gene lookup returns CDR1 SGHRS and CDR2 YFSETQ. V shed 4 bases and J 10 bases; nucleotides not matched to a gene: 9. The CDR3 is 14 residues long. CDR3 bases: TGCGCCAGCAGCACCGGGACTAGCCTTCGGGAGCAGTTCTTC. It specifies CASSTGTSLREQFF.

This clonotype was detected many times. This rearrangement joins TRBV12-3 or TRBV12-4 to TRBJ1-2, with TRBD1 matching 7 bases. The trim removed 5 bases at V and 6 bases at J, leaving 9 bases unmatched. CDR3 length equals 14 residues. The CDR3 is CASSPQQGSNGYTF. The CDR3 DNA is TGTGCCAGCAGTCCCCAACAGGGGAGCAATGGCTACACCTTC.